The sequence of this T cell receptor beta chain was determined in a study of T-cell memory formation after mild COVID-19. The V and J ends lost 6 bases and 7 bases respectively, with 12 bases between them. CDR3 length: 12 residues. CDR1 and CDR2 from the germline V gene are SQVTM and ANQGSEA. TCRdb used MiXCR to reprocess the 5' RACE reads, holding one entry per CDR3 protein. The table has 300,000 to 350,000 distinct CDR3 sequences, roughly an eighth seen once; the top ten hold 20% to 25%. This clonotype originated in a man aged 18-30 years who had mild COVID-19 (a few samples of this study predate the infection). Cell type and time point are not known. Sample: PBMCs or a T cell subset sorted from them (not recorded which). The V and J genes are TRBV29-1 and TRBJ2-2; TRBD2 might be the D (5 bases). CDR3 region: CSVEGFGGELFF. CDR3 in DNA: TGCAGCGTCGAGGGCTTCGGCGGGGAGCTGTTTTTT.